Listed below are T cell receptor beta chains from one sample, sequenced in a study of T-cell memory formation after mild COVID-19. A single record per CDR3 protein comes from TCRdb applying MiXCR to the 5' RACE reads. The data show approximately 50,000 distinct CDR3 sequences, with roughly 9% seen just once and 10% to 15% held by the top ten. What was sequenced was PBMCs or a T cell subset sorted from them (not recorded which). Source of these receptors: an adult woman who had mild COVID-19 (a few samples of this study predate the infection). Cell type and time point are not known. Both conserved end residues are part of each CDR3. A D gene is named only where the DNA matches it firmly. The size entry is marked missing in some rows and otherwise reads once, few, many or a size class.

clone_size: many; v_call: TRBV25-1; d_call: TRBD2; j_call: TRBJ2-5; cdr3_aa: CASSESEGGGAETQYF; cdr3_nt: TGTGCCAGCAGTGAATCGGAGGGCGGGGGGGCGGAGACCCAGTACTTC
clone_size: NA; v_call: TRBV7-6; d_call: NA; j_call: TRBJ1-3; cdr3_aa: CASSSAGNTIYF; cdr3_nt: TGTGCCAGCAGCTCTGCGGGAAACACCATATATTTT
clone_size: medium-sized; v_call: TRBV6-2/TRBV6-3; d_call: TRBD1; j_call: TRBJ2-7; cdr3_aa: CASSYYGQGYDEQYF; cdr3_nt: TGTGCCAGCAGTTACTATGGACAGGGGTACGACGAGCAGTACTTC
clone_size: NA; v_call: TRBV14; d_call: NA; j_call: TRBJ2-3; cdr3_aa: CASSHFGGVMTDTQYF; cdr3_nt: TGTGCCAGCAGCCATTTTGGGGGAGTTATGACAGATACGCAGTATTTT
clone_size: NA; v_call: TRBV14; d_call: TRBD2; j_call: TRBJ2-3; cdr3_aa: CASSTLLAGGLADTQYF; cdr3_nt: TGTGCCAGCAGCACTCTACTAGCGGGGGGGCTGGCAGATACGCAGTATTTT
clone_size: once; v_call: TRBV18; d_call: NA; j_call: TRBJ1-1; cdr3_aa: CASSPAPGNTEAFF; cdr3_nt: TGTGCCAGCTCACCGGCACCGGGAAACACTGAAGCTTTCTTT
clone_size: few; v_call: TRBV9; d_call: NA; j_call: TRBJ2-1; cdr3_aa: CASSVVGQDYSEQFF; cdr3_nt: TGTGCCAGCAGCGTAGTAGGACAAGATTATAGTGAGCAGTTCTTC
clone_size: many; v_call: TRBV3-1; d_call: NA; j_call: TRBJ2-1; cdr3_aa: CASSQSLSRGGNEQFF; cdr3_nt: TGTGCCAGCAGCCAATCCCTTTCTAGGGGCGGCAATGAGCAGTTCTTC
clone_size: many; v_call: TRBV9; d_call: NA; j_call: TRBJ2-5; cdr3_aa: CASSSGGRDGETQYF; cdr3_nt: TGTGCCAGCAGTTCGGGGGGCCGCGACGGGGAGACCCAGTACTTC
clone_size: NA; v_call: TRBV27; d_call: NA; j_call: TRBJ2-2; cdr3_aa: CASSLGGRLNTGELFF; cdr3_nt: TGTGCCAGCAGTTTAGGGGGGCGCTTGAACACCGGGGAGCTGTTTTTT
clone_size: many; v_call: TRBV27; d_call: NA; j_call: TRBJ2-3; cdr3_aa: CASSWRAASTDTQYF; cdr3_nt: TGTGCCAGCAGCTGGAGAGCGGCTAGCACAGATACGCAGTATTTT
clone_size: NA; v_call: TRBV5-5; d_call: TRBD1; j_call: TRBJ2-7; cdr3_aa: CASSPGTGGLEQYF; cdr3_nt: TGTGCCAGCAGCCCCGGGACAGGGGGCCTCGAGCAGTACTTC
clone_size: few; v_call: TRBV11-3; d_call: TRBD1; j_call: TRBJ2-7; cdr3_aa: CASSGQGASPYEQYF; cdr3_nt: TGTGCCAGCAGCGGACAGGGGGCATCCCCCTACGAGCAGTACTTC
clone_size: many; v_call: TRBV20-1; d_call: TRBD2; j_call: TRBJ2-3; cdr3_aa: CSARDQSGGDTDTQYF; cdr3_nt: TGCAGTGCTAGAGATCAATCGGGGGGGGATACAGATACGCAGTATTTT
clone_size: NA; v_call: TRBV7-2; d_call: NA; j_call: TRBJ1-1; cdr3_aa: CASSEQGNTEAFF; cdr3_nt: TGTGCCAGCAGCGAACAGGGGAACACTGAAGCTTTCTTT
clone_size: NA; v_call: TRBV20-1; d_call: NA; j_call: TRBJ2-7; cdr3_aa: CSARVPGEQYF; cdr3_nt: TGCAGTGCTAGAGTACCAGGCGAGCAGTACTTC
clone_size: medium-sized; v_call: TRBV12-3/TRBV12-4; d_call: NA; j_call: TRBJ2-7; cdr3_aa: CASSLERGSYEQYF; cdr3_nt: TGTGCCAGCAGTTTAGAGAGGGGGAGCTACGAGCAGTACTTC
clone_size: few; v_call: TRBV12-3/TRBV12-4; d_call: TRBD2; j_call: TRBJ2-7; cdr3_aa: CASSFVGTSGSYEQYF; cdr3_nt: TGTGCCAGCAGTTTTGTGGGGACTAGCGGGAGTTACGAGCAGTACTTC
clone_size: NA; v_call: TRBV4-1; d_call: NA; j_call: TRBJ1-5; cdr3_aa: CASSQDRAGENQPQHF; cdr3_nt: TGCGCCAGCAGCCAAGATCGTGCAGGGGAAAATCAGCCCCAGCATTTT
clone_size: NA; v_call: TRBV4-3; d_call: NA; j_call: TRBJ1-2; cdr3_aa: CASSQGPANYGYTF; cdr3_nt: TGCGCCAGCAGCCAAGGGCCAGCTAACTATGGCTACACCTTC
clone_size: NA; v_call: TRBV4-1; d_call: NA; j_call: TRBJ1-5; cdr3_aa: CASSQDPGPSNQPQHF; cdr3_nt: TGCGCCAGCAGCCAAGATCCGGGACCGAGCAATCAGCCCCAGCATTTT
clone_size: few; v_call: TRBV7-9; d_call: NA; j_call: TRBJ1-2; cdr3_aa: CASSFADRLGGYTF; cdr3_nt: TGTGCCAGCAGCTTCGCCGACAGGCTCGGTGGCTACACCTTC
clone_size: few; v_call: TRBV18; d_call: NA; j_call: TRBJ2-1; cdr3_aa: CASSPSPTGEQFF; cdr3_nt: TGTGCCAGCTCACCTTCTCCCACAGGGGAGCAGTTCTTC
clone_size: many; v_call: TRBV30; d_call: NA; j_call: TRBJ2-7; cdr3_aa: CAWSTRQSYEQYF; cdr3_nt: TGTGCCTGGAGCACTCGACAGTCCTACGAGCAGTACTTC
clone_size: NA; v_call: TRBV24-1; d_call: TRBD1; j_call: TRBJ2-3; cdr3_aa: CATSQGDVGDTQYF; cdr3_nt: TGTGCCACCTCACAGGGGGATGTGGGAGATACGCAGTATTTT
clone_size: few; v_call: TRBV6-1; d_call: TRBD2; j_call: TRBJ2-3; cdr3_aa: CASSEISGGAPDTQYF; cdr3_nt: TGTGCCAGCAGTGAAATTAGCGGGGGGGCCCCAGATACGCAGTATTTT
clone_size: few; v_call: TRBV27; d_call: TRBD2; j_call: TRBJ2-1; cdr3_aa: CASSRRGTSLSSYNEQFF; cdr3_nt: TGTGCCAGCAGCCGACGTGGGACTAGCTTGAGCTCCTACAATGAGCAGTTCTTC
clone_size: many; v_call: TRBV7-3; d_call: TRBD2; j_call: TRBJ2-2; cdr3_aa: CASSSPSNSGTNTGELFF; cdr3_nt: TGTGCCAGCAGCTCCCCATCGAATAGCGGGACGAACACCGGGGAGCTGTTTTTT